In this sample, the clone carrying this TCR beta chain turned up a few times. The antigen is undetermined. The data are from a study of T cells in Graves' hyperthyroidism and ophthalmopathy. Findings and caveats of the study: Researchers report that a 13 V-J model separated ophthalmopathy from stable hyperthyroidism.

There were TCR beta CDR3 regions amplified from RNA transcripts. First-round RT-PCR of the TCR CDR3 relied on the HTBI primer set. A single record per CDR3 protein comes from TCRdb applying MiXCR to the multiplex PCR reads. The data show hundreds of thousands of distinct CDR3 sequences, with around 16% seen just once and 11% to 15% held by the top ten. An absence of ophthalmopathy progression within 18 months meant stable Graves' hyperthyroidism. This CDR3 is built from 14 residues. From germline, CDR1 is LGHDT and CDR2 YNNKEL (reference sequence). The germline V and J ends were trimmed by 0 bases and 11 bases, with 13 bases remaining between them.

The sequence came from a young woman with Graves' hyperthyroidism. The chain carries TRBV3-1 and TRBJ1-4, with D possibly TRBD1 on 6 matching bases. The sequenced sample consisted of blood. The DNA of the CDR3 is TGTGCCAGCAGCCAAGATCACAGGGATCGGAAACTGTTTTTT. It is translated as CASSQDHRDRKLFF.